This T cell receptor beta chain was identified in a study of blood T cell repertoires in COVID-19 (dated by TCRdb to about 2020). With respect to the entire study: Collaborator samples came from the United States, Italy and Spain and covered acute and convalescent phases of COVID-19. The material from the prospective study consisted of cDNA or gDNA derived from T cells, B-cell-depleted T cells, or PBMCs. Where HLA class I and class II types were available, the types were taken from metadata supplied by the sample provider, not from assay-based typing. A de-identified subject ID, COVID-19 status, age in years and sex were almost always included in the sample metadata. The repertoires were made available in a free public database intended to serve as a resource for research on the immune response to SARS-CoV-2. Subjects who had been exposed to COVID-19, were actively infected with it, or had recovered from it provided the deeply sampled blood TCRbeta repertoires that made up the dataset. Samples came from the ongoing ImmuneRACE study (first 160 participants) plus 1,254 subjects from 6 global collaborators. What the research found in general, with its limitations: How much clinical and demographic metadata was included differed by source and by participant, and the metadata was provided uncurated.

The CDR3 starts with the cysteine, ends with the phenylalanine, and has 17 residues. Only the CDR3 portion is preserved as DNA: 51 bases, with reading frame beginning at the first base. CDR1 and CDR2 (LGHDT, YNNKEL) derive from the germline V gene (reference sequence). Cut back by 3 bases and 0 bases, the V and J ends lie 12 bases apart. Collaborating institutions collected whole blood in K2EDTA tubes following their own protocols. Collaborator samples were shipped for TCRbeta analysis as frozen whole blood, isolated PBMCs, or DNA extracted from either sample type. The immunoSEQ Assay, a bias-controlled multiplex PCR, was used to amplify TCRbeta CDR3 regions from genomic DNA. The study's own analysis went as follows. The number of nucleated cells in each sample was estimated from the amplification of reference gene primers within the assay. To quantify the absolute abundance of each unique TCRbeta CDR3 rearrangement, sequence reads were collapsed and filtered. For each sample, productive Simpson clonality was calculated as the square root of Simpson's diversity index across productive rearrangements. TCRdb mirrors the immuneACCESS table, restricted to in-frame sequences. Some clones are absent from its copies; in checked studies, under half trace to an unresolved V gene, and the reason for the others is unknown. V and J calls and clone size are those listed in that table; D and trimming were worked out from the DNA. For this sample the table gives around 700,000 clones, of which about nine tenths were detected only once. The ten largest clones add up to around 0.3% of the sample.

As regards this clone: Its specific antigen is unknown. Nothing much larger sits one base from this clone, and base qualities are not available.

This TCR derives from a woman younger than 30 with acute or convalescent COVID-19. Sequenced material: peripheral blood. The chain was built from TRBV3-1 (or the pseudogene TRBV3-2) and TRBJ1-6; TRBD1 is a possible D gene, resting on 5 matching bases. This receptor carries the CDR3 CASSQYRWSSYNSPLHF. The bases are TGTGCCAGCAGCCAGTACAGGTGGAGCTCCTATAATTCACCCCTCCACTTT.